This T cell receptor (beta chain) is from a study of blood T cell repertoires in COVID-19. The V gene lost 2 bases and the J gene lost 8 bases, with 7 bases spanning the gap. Per germline, CDR1 ENHRY and CDR2 SYGVKD. The CDR3 is 12 residues long. Authors' methods: Amplification from reference gene primers served as the basis for estimated nucleated cell counts. The table came from immunoSEQ multiplex PCR; TCRdb's copy has only in-frame clones and leaves some out. V, J and clone size are taken as reported in that table, and D and trimming were inferred from the DNA itself. In the table there are fewer than 250,000 clones, 84% of which are singletons.

The receptor comes from a woman aged 35 to 49 who had recovered from COVID-19. Sequencing input: PBMCs or T cells enriched from blood (not recorded which). This chain links TRBV10-3 with TRBJ2-1; D perhaps matches TRBD1 (5 bases). This chain's CDR3 is CAISETGDEQFF. The CDR3 bases are TGTGCCATCAGTGAGACAGGCGATGAGCAGTTCTTC.